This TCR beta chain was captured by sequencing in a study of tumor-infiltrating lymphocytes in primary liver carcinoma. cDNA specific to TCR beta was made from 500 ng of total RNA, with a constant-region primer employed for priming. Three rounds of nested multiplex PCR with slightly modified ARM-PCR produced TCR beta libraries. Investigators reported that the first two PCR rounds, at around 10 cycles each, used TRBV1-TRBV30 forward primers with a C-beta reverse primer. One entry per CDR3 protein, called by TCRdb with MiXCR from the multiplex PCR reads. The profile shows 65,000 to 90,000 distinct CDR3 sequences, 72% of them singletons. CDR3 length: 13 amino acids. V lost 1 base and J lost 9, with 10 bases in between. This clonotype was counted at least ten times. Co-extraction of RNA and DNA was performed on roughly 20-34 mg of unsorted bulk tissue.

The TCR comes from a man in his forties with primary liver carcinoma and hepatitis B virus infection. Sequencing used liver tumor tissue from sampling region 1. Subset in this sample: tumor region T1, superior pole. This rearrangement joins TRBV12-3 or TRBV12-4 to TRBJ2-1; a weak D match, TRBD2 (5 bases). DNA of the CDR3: TGTGCCAGCAGTTTAGGAGGGTTGAGTGAGCAGTTCTTC. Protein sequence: CASSLGGLSEQFF.